This paragraph covers one T cell receptor beta chain sequence. This record comes from a study of metastatic and nonmetastatic thyroid tumors. No patient had received any treatment before thyroid surgery. TCRdb reanalyzed the PCR reads via MiXCR. The profile covers roughly 5,200 clones, with about 30% appearing a single time and roughly 25% taken by the ten largest. The receptor was derived from a female donor with papillary thyroid cancer or a benign thyroid nodule (not recorded which). Some clones in this sample may be carry-over from other donors' samples. The sample comprised adjacent normal tissue.

Here the CDR3 reads CASSYSTPGEQYF. For the CDR3, the DNA is TGTGCCAGCAGTTACTCGACTCCGGGTGAGCAGTACTTC. The gene calls are TRBV6-2 or TRBV6-3 and TRBJ2-7; D gene ambiguous. Germline V CDR1 and CDR2: MNHEY, SVGEGT. Trimming took 0 bases from V and 7 from J, leaving 10 bases between them. This CDR3 has 13 amino acids.